Below, 8 T cell receptor beta chains from the same sample are listed, as sequenced in a study of cytomegalovirus exposure and HLA in healthy donors. Primers for the PCR totalled 60 Vbeta and 13 Jbeta. The table came from immunoSEQ multiplex PCR; TCRdb's copy has only in-frame clones and leaves some out. Recorded here are about 160,000 clones; the top ten clones represent under 2.5%. The source material was PBMCs. All receptors come from a man aged 30-40 years in good health and CMV-seronegative.

V gene TRBV19 combines with J gene TRBJ2-3, with TRBD2 identical over 16 bases. Per the germline V gene, CDR1 is LNHDA and CDR2 is SQIVND (reference sequence). V was clipped by 7 bases and J by 4 bases; unmatched bases: 2. The CDR3 has 15 amino acids. CDR3 bases: TGTGCCAGTAAGGGACTAGCGGGAGGGCCAGATACGCAGTATTTT. Translating gives CASKGLAGGPDTQYF.

The gene calls are TRBV5-1 and TRBJ2-2; possible D gene TRBD2, 5 bases. The CDR3 has 13 residues. Germline values: CDR1 SGHRS, CDR2 YFSETQ. Between the trimmed V and J ends, which lost 5 bases and 4 bases, there was a span of 9 bases. The CDR3 loop is CASSGSGTGELFF. In nucleotides, the CDR3 is TGCGCCAGCAGTGGGAGCGGCACCGGGGAGCTGTTTTTT.

The chain carries TRBV18 and TRBJ2-1, with 11 nucleotides matching TRBD2. The V and J ends lost 6 bases and 8 bases, in that order; junction bases with no gene match: 24. Germline values: CDR1 KGHSH, CDR2 LQKENI. The CDR3 contains 20 residues. CDR3 region: CASSHSEVVAGGTPDDEQFF. Written as DNA, the CDR3 is TGTGCCAGCTCCCACAGTGAAGTGGTAGCGGGAGGGACGCCCGACGATGAGCAGTTCTTC.

Comment on this clone: Additional DNA sequences in this sample encode the identical CDR3. The CDR3 spells CSVVGLAGGDTQYF. The DNA for the CDR3 is TGCAGCGTTGTAGGGCTAGCGGGAGGAGATACGCAGTATTTT. The chain employs TRBV29-1 and TRBJ2-3; 11 bases line up with TRBD2. The V segment lost 4 bases and the J segment 5 bases; nucleotides outside the gene matches: 5. The CDR3 spans 14 residues. Germline V gives CDR1 SQVTM, CDR2 ANQGSEA.

The chain is built from TRBV7-8 and TRBJ1-1; D possibly corresponds to TRBD1 (6 bases). The germline V and J ends were trimmed by 5 bases and 6 bases, with 16 bases remaining between them. Germline V gives CDR1 SGHVS, CDR2 FQNEAQ. The CDR3 contains 14 residues. The DNA of the CDR3 is TGTGCCAGCAGCACCCAGACAGGTCTATCTGAAGCTTTCTTT. Translated: CASSTQTGLSEAFF. The full variable domain, with the rest looked up from reference TRBV7-8 and TRBJ1-1, is GAGVSQSPRYKVAKRGQDVALRCDPISGHVSLFWYQQALGQGPEFLTYFQNEAQLDKSGLPSDRFFAERPEGSVSTLKIQRTQQEDSAVYLCASSTQTGLSEAFFGQGTRLTVV.

This chain uses TRBV5-4 with TRBJ2-6; D may be TRBD1 (5 bases). Trimming took 4 bases from V and 0 from J, leaving 11 bases between them. CDR3 length: 16 amino acids. CDR1 is SGHNT and CDR2 is YYREEE in the germline V gene (reference sequence). The CDR3 loop reads CASSQDDSSGANVLTF. The CDR3 coding sequence is TGTGCCAGCAGCCAAGATGACAGCTCTGGGGCCAACGTCCTGACTTTC.

This chain uses TRBV7-6 with TRBJ2-2; TRBD2 aligns across 14 bases. The CDR3 length is 17 residues. The germline V gene encodes CDR1 SGHVS and CDR2 FNYEAQ. V was clipped by 5 bases and J by 5 bases; unmatched bases: 7. The CDR3 loop reads CASSKGLAGVVTGELFF. The CDR3 coding sequence is TGTGCCAGCAGCAAGGGACTAGCGGGAGTGGTTACCGGGGAGCTGTTTTTT.

The chain uses TRBV28 and TRBJ1-5; tentatively, D is TRBD1 (6 bases). There are 15 residues in the CDR3. Trimming removed 5 bases at V and 7 bases at J, with 18 bases between. Germline V CDR1 and CDR2: MDHEN, SYDVKM. This chain's CDR3 is CASSPRWGRGQPQHF. The CDR3 DNA follows: TGTGCCAGCAGTCCGAGGTGGGGGCGCGGACAGCCCCAGCATTTT.